Below, 6 T cell receptor beta chains from the same sample are listed, as sequenced in a study of radiotherapy plus CTLA-4 blockade in lung cancer. TCRdb's copy holds only in-frame clones and misses some; the assay was immunoSEQ multiplex PCR. The table shows about 24,000 clones, with approximately 74% occurring only once. This specimen was peripheral blood, taken from a patient treated with radiotherapy plus ipilimumab. Source of these receptors: a human donor with non-small cell lung cancer whose response to radiotherapy plus ipilimumab could not be evaluated.

This chain links TRBV18 with TRBJ2-5; possible D gene TRBD2, 6 bases. The germline gives CDR1 KGHSH, CDR2 LQKENI. V dropped 3 bases and J dropped 2 bases, with 10 bases sitting between them. CDR3 length: 14 residues. CDR3 in amino acids: CASSPSGIQETQYF. Here the CDR3 DNA reads TGTGCCAGCTCACCTAGCGGCATTCAAGAGACCCAGTACTTC.

The chain is built from TRBV28 and TRBJ2-2, with a tentative D call TRBD1 (6 bases). The length of the CDR3 is 12 residues. V was trimmed by 5 bases and J by 9 bases, leaving 10 bases between them. Germline assignment: CDR1 MDHEN and CDR2 SYDVKM. The CDR3 sequence: CASSTRGRELFF. The CDR3 DNA reads TGTGCCAGCAGTACCAGGGGAAGGGAGCTGTTTTTT.

The chain uses TRBV6-5 and TRBJ1-2, with TRBD1 matching over 8 bases. CDR3 size: 13 residues. The germline V gene encodes CDR1 MNHEY and CDR2 SVGAGI. Unmatched junction bases numbered 7, after V lost 9 bases and J lost 4 bases. In nucleotides, the CDR3 is TGTGCCAGTACCGGACAGGGAACCTATGGCTACACCTTC. It translates to CASTGQGTYGYTF.

This rearrangement joins TRBV7-2 to TRBJ2-1, with TRBD2 matching 8 bases. V was pared by 0 bases and J by 9 bases, with 13 bases of the junction left unmatched. CDR3 length equals 17 residues. In germline, CDR1 is SGHTA, CDR2 FQGNSA. Here the CDR3 DNA reads TGTGCCAGCAGCTTAGCGCGGCTAGCGGGCCTAGGTAGTGAGCAGTTCTTC. It yields the protein CASSLARLAGLGSEQFF.

The chain combines TRBV6-1 with TRBJ1-6; 9 bases match TRBD1. The length of the CDR3 is 14 residues. V lost 8 bases to trimming and J lost 8 bases; unmatched junction nucleotides: 7. CDR1 and CDR2 from the germline V gene are MNHNS and SASEGT. The CDR3 spells CASSGDRAYSPLHF. For the CDR3, the DNA is TGTGCCAGCTCCGGGGACAGGGCATATTCACCCCTCCACTTT.

This sequence joins TRBV18 and TRBJ2-1; TRBD2 matches at 9 bases. CDR1 is KGHSH, CDR2 LQKENI, per germline. The CDR3 length is 15 residues. The J segment lost 5 bases and the V segment lost 5 bases, leaving 7 bases of the junction unmatched. The CDR3 nucleotides are TGTGCCAGCTCAAATAGCGGGAGTGCCCACAATGAGCAGTTCTTC. It codes for CASSNSGSAHNEQFF.